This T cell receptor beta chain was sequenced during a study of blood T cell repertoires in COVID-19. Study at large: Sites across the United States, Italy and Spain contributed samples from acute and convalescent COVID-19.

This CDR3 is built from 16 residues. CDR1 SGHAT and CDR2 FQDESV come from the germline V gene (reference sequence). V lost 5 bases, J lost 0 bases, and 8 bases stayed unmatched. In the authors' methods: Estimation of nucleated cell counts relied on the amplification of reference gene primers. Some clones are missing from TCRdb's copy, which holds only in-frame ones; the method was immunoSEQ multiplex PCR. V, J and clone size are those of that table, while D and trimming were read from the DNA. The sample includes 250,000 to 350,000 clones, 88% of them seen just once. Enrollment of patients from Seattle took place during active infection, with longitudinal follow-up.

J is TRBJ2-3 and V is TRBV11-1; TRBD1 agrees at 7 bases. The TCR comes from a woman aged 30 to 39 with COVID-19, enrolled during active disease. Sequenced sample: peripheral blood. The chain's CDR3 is CASSTRQGASTDTQYF. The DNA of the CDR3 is TGTGCCAGCAGCACCCGACAGGGAGCTAGCACAGATACGCAGTATTTT.